This T cell receptor (beta chain) stems from a study of blood T cells in healthy people across ages. This clonotype was counted ten times or more. Germline V gives CDR1 SGDLS, CDR2 YYNGEE. This CDR3 has 16 amino acids. V lost 0 bases to trimming and J lost 6 bases; unmatched junction nucleotides: 5. The donors, all healthy, were Caucasians living in Russia, aged roughly 6 to 100. For the second PCR, which ran for about 6 to 11 cycles, a sample-barcoded 5' primer and a J-beta primer mix were used. Each cDNA was tagged by a template-switch adaptor containing 12 random nucleotides. TCRdb itself ran the 5' RACE reads through MiXCR, one entry per CDR3 protein. The table lists around 280,000 distinct CDR3 sequences, about 25% of them singletons.

This receptor was obtained from a woman in her sixties or seventies in good health. The specimen was blood. The genes are TRBV9 and TRBJ2-2, with 10 bases that match TRBD2. The CDR3 DNA reads TGTGCCAGCAGCGTAGGGCTAGCGGGAGTTCCCGGGGAGCTGTTTTTT. Its translation is CASSVGLAGVPGELFF.